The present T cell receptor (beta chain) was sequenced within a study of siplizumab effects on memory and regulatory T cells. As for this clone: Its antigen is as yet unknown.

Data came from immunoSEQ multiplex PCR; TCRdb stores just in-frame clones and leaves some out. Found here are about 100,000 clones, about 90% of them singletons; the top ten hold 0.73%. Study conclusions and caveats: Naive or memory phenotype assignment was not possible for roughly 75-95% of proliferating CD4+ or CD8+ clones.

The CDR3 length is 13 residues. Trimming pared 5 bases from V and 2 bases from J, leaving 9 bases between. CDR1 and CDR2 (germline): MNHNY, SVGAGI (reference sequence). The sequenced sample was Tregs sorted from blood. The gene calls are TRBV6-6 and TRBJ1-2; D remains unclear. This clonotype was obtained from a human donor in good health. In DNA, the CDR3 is TGTGCCAGCAGTCCAAGTGGGAACTATGGCTACACCTTC. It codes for CASSPSGNYGYTF.